These T cell receptor beta chains were read from a single sample in a study of cytomegalovirus exposure and HLA in healthy donors. Using immunoSEQ multiplex PCR, the repertoire was profiled, and TCRdb retains in-frame clones only, with some absent. The data hold 100,000 to 150,000 clones, with around 66% observed a single time. The sequencing input was PBMCs. The receptors derive from a man aged 18 to 35 in good health and CMV-seronegative. The conserved cysteine and the conserved F or W are not part of the CDR3 here. Expanded clones get a size class; other rows say once, few or many, or leave the size out.

>TRBV7-2|TRBJ2-1|12|.
ASSPQHPYNEQF
>TRBV7-7|TRBJ2-5|16|.
ASSLRGLAGGYRETQY
>TRBV4-1|TRBJ1-1|14|.
ASSQVGITANTEAF
>TRBV27|TRBJ2-7|15|.
ASSLTLRDFTSYEQY
>TRBV9|TRBJ2-7|13|.
ASSPTGQGGYEQY
>TRBV6-5|TRBJ2-1|11|.
ASSYGTRNEQF
>TRBV7-6|TRBJ2-4|13|.
ASSPRTGATIIQY
>TRBV9|TRBJ2-7|12|.
ASSVARQGYEQY
>TRBV5-6|TRBJ2-7|10|.
ASSLVTYEQY
>TRBV27|TRBJ2-1|14|few
ASSSWTSGTGNEQF
>TRBV7-3|TRBJ2-1|13|.
ASSSQTSSYNEQF
>TRBV7-3|TRBJ2-1|14|once
ASSSLDLLSYNEQF
>TRBV6-1|TRBJ1-2|11|.
ASSGAGHRAYT
>TRBV5-1|TRBJ1-2|12|.
ASSFPDRGHGYT
>TRBV9|TRBJ2-1|14|.
ASSAPVLAPNNEQF
>TRBV12-2|TRBJ1-5|11|.
ASRLHSNQPQH
>TRBV10-3|TRBJ2-7|12|few
AISKTGDPYEQY
>TRBV27|TRBJ2-7|10|.
ASSFIGNEQY
>TRBV2|TRBJ2-1|13|few
ASSEGQGAGNEQF
>TRBV30|TRBJ1-2|10|.
AWSDRGGGYT
>TRBV9|TRBJ1-4|12|.
ASSATGAREKLF
>TRBV7-9|TRBJ2-3|11|.
ASRNRLFDTQY
>TRBV19|TRBJ2-7|12|.
ATKLGTASYEQY
>TRBV5-4|TRBJ1-1|10|.
ASRQGNTEAF
>TRBV29-1|TRBJ2-5|11|few
SVRDRGLGTQY
>TRBV7-9|TRBJ1-1|10|.
SSSLLGSRAF
>TRBV10-1|TRBJ2-3|12|.
ASSEGGVFDTQY
>TRBV7-2|TRBJ1-5|13|.
ASSLLQGSNQPQH
>TRBV25-1|TRBJ2-1|13|.
ASSDAGGTYNEQF
>TRBV15|TRBJ1-5|13|.
ATSTTAFGNQPQH
>TRBV5-6|TRBJ2-7|12|.
ASISNRRPYEQY
>TRBV4-2|TRBJ2-7|12|.
ASSLGGLGSPAV
>TRBV7-2|TRBJ2-1|12|.
ASSPLTRKAHTF
>TRBV7-9|TRBJ1-4|12|few
SSSLWAGFEKLF
>TRBV5-6|TRBJ1-5|13|.
ASSFGASGNQPQH
>TRBV5-4|TRBJ2-2|13|.
ASSLESGGPAELF
>TRBV27|TRBJ2-7|9|.
ASSFGGGEY
>TRBV5-6|TRBJ2-1|13|few
ASSLGARVYNEQF
>TRBV5-4|TRBJ1-1|11|.
ASSLPGNTEAF
>TRBV5-4|TRBJ2-1|11|.
ASSLNRGNEQF
>TRBV9|TRBJ1-2|11|.
ASSPGENYGYT
>TRBV7-2|TRBJ2-3|14|.
ASSARAGGTGDTQY
>TRBV7-9|TRBJ2-7|13|.
SSSLVSGVNYEQY
>TRBV6-6|TRBJ2-7|13|few
ASSSPGQGSYEQY
>TRBV5-1|TRBJ2-7|13|.
ASSLARQGSYEQY
>TRBV28|TRBJ2-3|11|.
ATRTGGDDTQY
>TRBV10-2|TRBJ1-1|12|.
ASSLTGKNTEAF
>TRBV7-9|TRBJ1-2|14|once
ARREPQADNNYGYT
>TRBV10-2|TRBJ2-7|13|.
ASSVLRTGTYEQY
>TRBV5-6|.|12|.
ASSSSTAWAEQY